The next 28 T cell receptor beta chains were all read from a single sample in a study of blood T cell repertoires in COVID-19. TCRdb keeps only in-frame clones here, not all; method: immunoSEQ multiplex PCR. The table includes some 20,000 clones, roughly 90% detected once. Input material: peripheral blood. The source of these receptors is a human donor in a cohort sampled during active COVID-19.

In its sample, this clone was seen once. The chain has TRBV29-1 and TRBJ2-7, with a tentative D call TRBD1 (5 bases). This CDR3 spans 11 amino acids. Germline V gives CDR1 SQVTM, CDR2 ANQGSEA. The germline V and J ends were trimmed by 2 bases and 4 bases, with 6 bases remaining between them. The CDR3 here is CSVERGYEQYF. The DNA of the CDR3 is TGCAGCGTTGAAAGGGGTTACGAGCAGTACTTC.

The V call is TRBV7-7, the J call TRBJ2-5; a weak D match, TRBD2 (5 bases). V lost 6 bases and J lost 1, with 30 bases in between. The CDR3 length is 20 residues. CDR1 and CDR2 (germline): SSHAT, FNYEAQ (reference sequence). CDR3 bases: TGTGCCAGCAGACCATCGGTGGACTCCCACTCTACATCTGGCCAAGAGACCCAGTACTTC. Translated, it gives CASRPSVDSHSTSGQETQYF.

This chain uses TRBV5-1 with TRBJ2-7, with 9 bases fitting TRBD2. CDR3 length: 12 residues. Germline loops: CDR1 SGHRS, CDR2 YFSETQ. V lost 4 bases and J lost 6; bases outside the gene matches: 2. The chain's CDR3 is CASSAGGGEQYF. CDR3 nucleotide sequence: TGCGCCAGCAGCGCGGGGGGGGGCGAGCAGTACTTC.

The CDR3 region is CASSLQGGPLHF. The CDR3, as DNA: TGTGCCAGCAGCTTACAGGGGGGACCCCTCCACTTT. The chain couples TRBV7-3 to TRBJ1-6; the match to TRBD1 covers 7 bases. J gave up 12 bases and V 2 bases, and 1 base lay outside the gene matches. From germline, CDR1 is SGHTA and CDR2 FQGTGA. CDR3 size: 12 residues.

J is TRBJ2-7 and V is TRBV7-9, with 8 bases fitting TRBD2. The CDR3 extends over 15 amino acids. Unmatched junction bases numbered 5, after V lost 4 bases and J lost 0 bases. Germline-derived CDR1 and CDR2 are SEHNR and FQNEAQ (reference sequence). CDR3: CASSYAGGLSYEQYF. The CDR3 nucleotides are TGTGCCAGCAGCTACGCGGGGGGCCTCTCCTACGAGCAGTACTTC.

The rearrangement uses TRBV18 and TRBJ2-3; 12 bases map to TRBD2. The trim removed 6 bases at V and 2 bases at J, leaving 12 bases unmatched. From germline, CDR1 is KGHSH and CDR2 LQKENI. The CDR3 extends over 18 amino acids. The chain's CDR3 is CASSQTSGGPLYTDTQYF. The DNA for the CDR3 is TGTGCCAGCTCGCAAACTAGCGGGGGGCCGCTGTACACAGATACGCAGTATTTT.

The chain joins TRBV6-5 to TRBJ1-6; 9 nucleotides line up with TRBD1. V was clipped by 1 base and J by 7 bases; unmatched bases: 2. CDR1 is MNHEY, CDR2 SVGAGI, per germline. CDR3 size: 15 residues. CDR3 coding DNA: TGTGCCAGCAGTTACTACGGGACAGGGAATTCACCCCTCCACTTT. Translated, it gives CASSYYGTGNSPLHF.

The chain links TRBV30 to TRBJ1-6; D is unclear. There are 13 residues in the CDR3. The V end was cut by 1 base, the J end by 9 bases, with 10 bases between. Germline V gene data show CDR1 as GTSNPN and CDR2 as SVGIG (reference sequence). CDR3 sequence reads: CAWSGNSFSPLHF. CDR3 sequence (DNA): TGTGCCTGGAGTGGGAACAGTTTTTCACCCCTCCACTTT. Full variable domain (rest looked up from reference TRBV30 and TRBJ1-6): SQTIHQWPATLVQPVGSPLSLECTVEGTSNPNLYWYRQAAGRGLQLLFYSVGIGQISSEVPQNLSASRPQDRQFILSSKKLLLSDSGFYLCAWSGNSFSPLHFGNGTRLTVT.

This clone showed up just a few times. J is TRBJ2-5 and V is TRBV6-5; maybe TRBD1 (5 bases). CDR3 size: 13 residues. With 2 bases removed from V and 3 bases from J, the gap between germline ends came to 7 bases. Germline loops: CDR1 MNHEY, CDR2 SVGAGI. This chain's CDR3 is CASSYGREETQYF. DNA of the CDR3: TGTGCCAGCAGTTACGGCAGGGAAGAGACCCAGTACTTC.

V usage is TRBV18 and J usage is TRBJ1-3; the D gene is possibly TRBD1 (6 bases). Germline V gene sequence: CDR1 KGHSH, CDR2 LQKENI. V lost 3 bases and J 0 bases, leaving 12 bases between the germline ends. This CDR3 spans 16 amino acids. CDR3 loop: CASSPNGQTSGNTIYF. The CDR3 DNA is TGTGCCAGCTCACCCAACGGACAGACCTCTGGAAACACCATATATTTT.

CDR3: CASSLDRGLFTEAFF. The CDR3 coding sequence is TGTGCCAGCAGCTTGGACAGGGGGCTATTCACTGAAGCTTTCTTT. This rearrangement joins TRBV5-6 to TRBJ1-1, with 9 bases that match TRBD1. The CDR3 has 15 amino acids. Germline assignment: CDR1 SGHDT and CDR2 YYEEEE. Losses at the gene ends were 0 bases for V and 4 bases for J; bases not matched to a gene: 4.

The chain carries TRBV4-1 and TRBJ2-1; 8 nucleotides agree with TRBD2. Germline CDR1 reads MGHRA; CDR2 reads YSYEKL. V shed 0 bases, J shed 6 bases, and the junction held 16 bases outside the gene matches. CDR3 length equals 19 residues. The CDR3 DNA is TGCGCCAGCAGCCAAGATAGTGGGGTAGCGGGGAGGGGCCGCAATGAGCAGTTCTTC. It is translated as CASSQDSGVAGRGRNEQFF.

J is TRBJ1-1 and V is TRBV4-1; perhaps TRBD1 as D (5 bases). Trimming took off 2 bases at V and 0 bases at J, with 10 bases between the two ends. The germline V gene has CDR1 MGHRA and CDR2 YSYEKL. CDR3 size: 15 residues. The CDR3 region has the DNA TGCGCCAGCAGCCAAACTCGACAGATGAACACTGAAGCTTTCTTT. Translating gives CASSQTRQMNTEAFF.

CDR3: CASSSDITGTGAGYTF. The CDR3 DNA sequence: TGCGCCAGCAGCTCTGATATTACCGGGACAGGGGCTGGCTACACCTTC. The rearrangement joins TRBV5-1 to TRBJ1-2; 10 bases map to TRBD1. With 3 bases clipped from V and 7 bases from J, the junction kept 12 bases outside the gene matches. The CDR3 is made up of 16 amino acids. Germline CDR1 is SGHRS and CDR2 is YFSETQ.

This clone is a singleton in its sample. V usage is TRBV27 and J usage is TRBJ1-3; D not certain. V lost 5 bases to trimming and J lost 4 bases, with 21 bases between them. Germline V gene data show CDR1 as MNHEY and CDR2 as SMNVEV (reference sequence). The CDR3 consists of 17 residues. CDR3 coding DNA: TGTGCCAGCAGTCCAAGGTATAGAGGCGCGGGAGGAAACACCATATATTTT. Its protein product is CASSPRYRGAGGNTIYF.

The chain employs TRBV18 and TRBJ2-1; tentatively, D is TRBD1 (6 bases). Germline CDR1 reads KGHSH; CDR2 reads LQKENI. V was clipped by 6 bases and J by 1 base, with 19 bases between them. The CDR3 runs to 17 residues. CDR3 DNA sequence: TGTGCCAGCTCGCCTCCCGTAGGGGGTAGTTCCTACAATGAGCAGTTCTTC. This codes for CASSPPVGGSSYNEQFF.

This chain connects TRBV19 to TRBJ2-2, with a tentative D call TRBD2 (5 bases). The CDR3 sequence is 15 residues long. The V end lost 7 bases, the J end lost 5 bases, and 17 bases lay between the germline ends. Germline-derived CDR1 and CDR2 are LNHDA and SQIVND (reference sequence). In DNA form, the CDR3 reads TGTGCCAGTAATAAGGACGGCGGGTGGACCGGGGAGCTGTTTTTT. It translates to CASNKDGGWTGELFF.

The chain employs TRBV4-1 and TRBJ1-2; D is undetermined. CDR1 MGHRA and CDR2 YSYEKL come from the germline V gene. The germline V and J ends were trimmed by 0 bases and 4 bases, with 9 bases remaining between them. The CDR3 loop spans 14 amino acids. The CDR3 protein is CASSQDLITYGYTF. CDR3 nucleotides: TGCGCCAGCAGCCAAGATCTAATCACCTATGGCTACACCTTC.

CDR3 in amino acids: CASSSSQPQHF. CDR3 nucleotide sequence: TGTGCCAGCAGTAGTAGTCAGCCCCAGCATTTT. This chain connects TRBV2 to TRBJ1-5; D is unresolved. CDR3 length equals 11 residues. The germline gives CDR1 SNHLY, CDR2 FYNNEI. V was trimmed by 5 bases and J by 6 bases, leaving 5 bases between them.

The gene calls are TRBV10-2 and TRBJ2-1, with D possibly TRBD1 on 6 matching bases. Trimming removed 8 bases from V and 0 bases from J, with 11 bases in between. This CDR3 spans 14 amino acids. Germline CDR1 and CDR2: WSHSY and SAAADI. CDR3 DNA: TGCGCCAGCTTGGGGGCTGGCTCCTACAATGAGCAGTTCTTC. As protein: CASLGAGSYNEQFF.

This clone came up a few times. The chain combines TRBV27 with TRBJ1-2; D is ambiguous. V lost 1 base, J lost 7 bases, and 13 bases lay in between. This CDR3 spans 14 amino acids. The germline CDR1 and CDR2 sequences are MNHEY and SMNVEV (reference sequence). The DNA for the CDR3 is TGTGCCAGCAGTTTATTTCAGAGGGTCGGTGGCTACACCTTC. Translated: CASSLFQRVGGYTF.

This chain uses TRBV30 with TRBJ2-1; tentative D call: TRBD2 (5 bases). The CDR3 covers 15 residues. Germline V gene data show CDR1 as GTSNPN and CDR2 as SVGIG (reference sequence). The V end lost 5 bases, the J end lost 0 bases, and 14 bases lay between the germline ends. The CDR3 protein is CAWGRGNPSYNEQFF. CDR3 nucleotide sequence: TGTGCCTGGGGGAGAGGTAACCCCTCCTACAATGAGCAGTTCTTC.

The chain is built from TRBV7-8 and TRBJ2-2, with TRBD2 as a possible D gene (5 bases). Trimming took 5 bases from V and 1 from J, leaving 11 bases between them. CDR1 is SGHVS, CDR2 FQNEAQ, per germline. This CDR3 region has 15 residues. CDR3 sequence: CASSPGLLNTGELFF. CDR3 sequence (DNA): TGTGCCAGCAGCCCCGGACTGTTGAACACCGGGGAGCTGTTTTTT.

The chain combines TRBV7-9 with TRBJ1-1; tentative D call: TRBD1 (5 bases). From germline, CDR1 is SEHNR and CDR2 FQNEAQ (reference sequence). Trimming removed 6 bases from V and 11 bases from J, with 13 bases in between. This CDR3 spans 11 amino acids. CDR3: CASSSGKGAFF. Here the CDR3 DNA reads TGTGCCAGCAGTTCTGGGAAGGGGGCTTTCTTT.

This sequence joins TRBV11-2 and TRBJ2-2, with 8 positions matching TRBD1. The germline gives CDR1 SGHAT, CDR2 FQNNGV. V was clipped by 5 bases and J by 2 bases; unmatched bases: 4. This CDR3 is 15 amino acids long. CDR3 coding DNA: TGTGCCAGCAGCCGCCAGGGGGCAAACACCGGGGAGCTGTTTTTT. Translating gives CASSRQGANTGELFF.

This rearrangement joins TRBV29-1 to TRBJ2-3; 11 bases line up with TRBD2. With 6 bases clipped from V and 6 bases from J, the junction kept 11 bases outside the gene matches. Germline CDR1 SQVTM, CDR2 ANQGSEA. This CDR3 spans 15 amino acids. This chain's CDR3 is CSVGPSGGLGDTQYF. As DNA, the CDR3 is TGCAGCGTGGGACCTAGCGGGGGGCTCGGGGATACGCAGTATTTT.

CDR3 sequence (DNA): TGTGCCAGCAGCTTCTCTAGCGGGGGAATCGACACCGGGGAGCTGTTTTTT. This sequence encodes CASSFSSGGIDTGELFF. The genes are TRBV7-9 and TRBJ2-2, with 10 bases matching TRBD2. The CDR3 is 17 residues long. The J segment lost 3 bases and the V segment lost 3 bases, leaving 7 bases of the junction unmatched. The germline CDR1 and CDR2 sequences are SEHNR and FQNEAQ (reference sequence).

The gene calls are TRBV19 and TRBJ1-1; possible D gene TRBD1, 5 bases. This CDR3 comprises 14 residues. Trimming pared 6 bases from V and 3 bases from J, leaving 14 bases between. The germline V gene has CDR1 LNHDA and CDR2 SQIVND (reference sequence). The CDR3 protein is CASRFIGVDTEAFF. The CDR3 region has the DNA TGTGCCAGTAGATTTATAGGGGTCGACACTGAAGCTTTCTTT.